This T cell receptor (beta chain) comes out of a study of molecular identifiers for immune sequencing clone quantification. Study-wide results and limits: Whereas clones above 20 RNA copies held under 1% of naive-cell molecules, they held over 98% of effector molecules.

Methods described previously, with TCR primers listed, were used for bulk TCR libraries. MiXCR was run by TCRdb on the PCR reads, yielding one entry per CDR3 protein. This sample has tens of thousands of distinct CDR3 sequences, with 25% found just once. Points on this clonotype: No antigen is known for it.

The authors sorted naive CD8 T cells as CD8+CD4-CCR7+CD45RA+. V was pared by 3 bases and J by 6 bases, with 4 bases of the junction left unmatched. Germline lookup yields CDR1 SGHRS and CDR2 YFSETQ. The CDR3 runs 14 residues. This clonotype was obtained from a human donor in good health. Some libraries in this study had Jurkat cell RNA spiked in. The sequenced material came from naive CD8+ T cells from blood, with Jurkat cell RNA spiked in. As to subset: FACS-sorted CD8+CD4-CCR7+CD45RA+ naive T cells. The genes are TRBV5-1 and TRBJ2-7; TRBD1 aligns across 12 bases. The CDR3 spells CASSWGQGACEQYF. The CDR3 region has the DNA TGCGCCAGCAGCTGGGGACAGGGGGCCTGCGAGCAGTACTTC.